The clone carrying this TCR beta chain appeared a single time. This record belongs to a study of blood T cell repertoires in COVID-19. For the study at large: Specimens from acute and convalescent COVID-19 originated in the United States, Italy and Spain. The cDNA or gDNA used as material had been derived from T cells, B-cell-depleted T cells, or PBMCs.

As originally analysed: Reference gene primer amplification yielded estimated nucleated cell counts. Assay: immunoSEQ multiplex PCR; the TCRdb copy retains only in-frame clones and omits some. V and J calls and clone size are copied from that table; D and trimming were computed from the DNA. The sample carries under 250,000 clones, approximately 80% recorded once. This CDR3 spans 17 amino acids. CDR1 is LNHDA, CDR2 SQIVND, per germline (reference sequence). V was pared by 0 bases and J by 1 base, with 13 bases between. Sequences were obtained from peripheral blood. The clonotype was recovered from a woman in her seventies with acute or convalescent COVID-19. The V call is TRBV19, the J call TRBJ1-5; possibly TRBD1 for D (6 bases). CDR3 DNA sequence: TGTGCCAGTAGTATAGAGCACAGGGCCCCGAGCAATCAGCCCCAGCATTTT. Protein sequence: CASSIEHRAPSNQPQHF.